These 4 T cell receptor beta chains were sequenced from one sample in a study of T cells in localized non-small cell lung cancer (dated by TCRdb to 2020 to 2022). The library was prepared using the immunoSEQ multiplex PCR assay. As stored in TCRdb, this immuneACCESS dataset retains in-frame rearrangements with V and J assigned. A fraction of the clones does not appear; measured against another copy, unresolved V genes explain less than half of the discrepancy, and the remainder lacks a known reason. Recorded for this sample are about 40,000 clones; around 86% of them occurred a single time. The ten largest clones capture under 7.5% of the sample. Here the sequenced sample was peripheral blood mononuclear cells, taken before any cancer treatment. These receptors were collected from a male donor older than 55 with stage II lung adenocarcinoma.

This sequence joins TRBV7-2 and TRBJ2-2; no reliable D call. The CDR3 sequence is 12 residues long. V was pared by 6 bases and J by 5 bases, with 7 bases between. Germline lookup yields CDR1 SGHTA and CDR2 FQGNSA. The CDR3 DNA sequence: TGTGCCAGCAGTAGGATGACCGGGGAGCTGTTTTTT. This codes for CASSRMTGELFF.

The chain uses TRBV5-1 and TRBJ2-7, with 8 positions matching TRBD1. Germline CDR1 is SGHRS and CDR2 is YFSETQ. The CDR3 sequence is 14 residues long. After removal of 0 bases from V and 3 bases from J, the junction contained 2 bases not matched to a gene. CDR3 residues: CASSLGQGSYEQYF. CDR3 DNA sequence: TGCGCCAGCAGCTTGGGACAGGGGAGCTACGAGCAGTACTTC.

The genes are TRBV5-1 and TRBJ1-1; 10 positions agree with TRBD1. Looked up from germline, CDR1 is SGHRS and CDR2 is YFSETQ. The CDR3 is 14 amino acids. J was trimmed by 3 bases and V by 6 bases; bases with no gene match: 5. Written as DNA, the CDR3 is TGCGCCAGCACCCATGGGACAGGGGACACTGAAGCTTTCTTT. Protein product: CASTHGTGDTEAFF. The entire variable domain, with the rest obtained from reference TRBV5-1 and TRBJ1-1, is as follows: KAGVTQTPRYLIKTRGQQVTLSCSPISGHRSVSWYQQTPGQGLQFLFEYFSETQRNKGNFPGRFSGRQFSNSRSEMNVSTLELGDSALYLCASTHGTGDTEAFFGQGTRLTVV.

CDR3 sequence reads: CASSLDRQYEQYF. CDR3 coding DNA: TGTGCCAGCAGCCTGGACAGACAGTACGAGCAGTACTTC. The genes are TRBV5-4 and TRBJ2-7; tentatively, D is TRBD1 (6 bases). The CDR3 runs to 13 residues. Trimming took 4 bases from V and 4 from J, leaving 12 bases between them. Germline loops: CDR1 SGHNT, CDR2 YYREEE (reference sequence). The variable domain in full, completed from reference TRBV5-4 and TRBJ2-7, reads ETGVTQSPTHLIKTRGQQVTLRCSSQSGHNTVSWYQQALGQGPQFIFQYYREEENGRGNFPPRFSGLQFPNYSSELNVNALELDDSALYLCASSLDRQYEQYFGPGTRLTVT.